This T cell receptor beta chain was found in a study of regulatory T cells in long-lasting Graves disease. Study outcomes and limitations: Persistent patients had a count of shared public clonotypes (around 2,700) that exceeded that of new patients (about 970). Persistent disease exhibited a predilection for TRBV28, TRBJ1-2 and TRBJ2-5.

About this clonotype: Its antigen is undetermined.

Through Arm-PCR of CDR3 regions and iRepertoire HTBI primers, TCR beta libraries were built. One entry per CDR3 protein, called by TCRdb with MiXCR from the multiplex PCR reads. The table shows about 440,000 distinct CDR3 sequences, with under 15% occurring only once. The CDR3 length is 17 residues. The germline V gene encodes CDR1 SNHLY and CDR2 FYNNEI. J lost 3 bases, V lost 4 bases, and 13 bases had no gene match. Time point: newly diagnosed GD, antithyroid drugs for less than 3 months. Construction of the TCR library relied on RNA isolated from PBMCs. These data were likewise used in another study, on T cells in Graves' hyperthyroidism and ophthalmopathy. This second study says: HTBI primers were used for first-round RT-PCR of the TCR CDR3.

Sequencing used peripheral blood mononuclear cells (PBMCs), obtained at new diagnosis, from a patient treated with antithyroid drugs. This chain uses TRBV2 with TRBJ1-1; 8 bases are shared with TRBD1. This receptor was obtained from a woman in her thirties with Graves disease. CDR3 in amino acids: CASSVMAGGALDTEAFF. The CDR3 DNA reads TGTGCCAGCAGTGTGATGGCAGGGGGCGCATTAGACACTGAAGCTTTCTTT.